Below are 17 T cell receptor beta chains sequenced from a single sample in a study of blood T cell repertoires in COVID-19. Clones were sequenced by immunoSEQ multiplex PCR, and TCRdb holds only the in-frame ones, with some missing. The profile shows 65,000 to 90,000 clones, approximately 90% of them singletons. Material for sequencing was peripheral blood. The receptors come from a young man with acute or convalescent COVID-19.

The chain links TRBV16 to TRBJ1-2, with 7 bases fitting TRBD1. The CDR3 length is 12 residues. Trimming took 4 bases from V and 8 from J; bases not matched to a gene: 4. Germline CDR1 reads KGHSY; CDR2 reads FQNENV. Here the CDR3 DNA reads TGTGCCAGCAGCCCACAGGGGTTCGGCTACACCTTC. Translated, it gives CASSPQGFGYTF.

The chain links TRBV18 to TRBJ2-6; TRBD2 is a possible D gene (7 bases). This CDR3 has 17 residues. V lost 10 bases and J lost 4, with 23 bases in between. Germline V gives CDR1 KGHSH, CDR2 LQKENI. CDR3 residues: CATLPVGGRYGANVLTF. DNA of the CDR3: TGTGCCACCCTCCCTGTCGGGGGGCGGTACGGGGCCAACGTCCTGACTTTC.

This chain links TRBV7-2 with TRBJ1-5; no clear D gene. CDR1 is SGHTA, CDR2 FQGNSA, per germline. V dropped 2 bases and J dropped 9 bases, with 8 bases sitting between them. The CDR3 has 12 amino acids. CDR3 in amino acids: CASSLNGRPQHF. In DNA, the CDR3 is TGTGCCAGCAGCTTAAACGGGAGGCCCCAGCATTTT.

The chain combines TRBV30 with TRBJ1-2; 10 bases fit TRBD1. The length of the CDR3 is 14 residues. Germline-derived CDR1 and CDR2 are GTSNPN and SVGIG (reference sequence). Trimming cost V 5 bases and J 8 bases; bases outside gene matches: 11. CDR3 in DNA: TGTGCCTGGGGCGCGGGACAGGGGAGGGGCGGCTACACCTTC. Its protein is CAWGAGQGRGGYTF.

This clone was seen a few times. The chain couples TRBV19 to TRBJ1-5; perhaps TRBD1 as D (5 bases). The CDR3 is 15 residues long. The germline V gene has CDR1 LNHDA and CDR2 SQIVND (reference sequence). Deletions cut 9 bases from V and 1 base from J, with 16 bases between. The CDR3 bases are TGTGCCAGCGAAGTAACCCGGGGGAGCAATCAGCCCCAGCATTTT. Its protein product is CASEVTRGSNQPQHF. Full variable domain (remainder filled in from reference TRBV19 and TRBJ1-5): DGGITQSPKYLFRKEGQNVTLSCEQNLNHDAMYWYRQDPGQGLRLIYYSQIVNDFQKGDIAEGYSVSREKKESFPLTVTSAQKNPTAFYLCASEVTRGSNQPQHFGDGTRLSIL.

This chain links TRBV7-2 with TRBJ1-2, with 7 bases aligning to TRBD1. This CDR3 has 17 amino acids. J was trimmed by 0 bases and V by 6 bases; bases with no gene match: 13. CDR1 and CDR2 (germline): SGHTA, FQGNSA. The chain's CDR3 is CASRTRPGTASNYGYTF. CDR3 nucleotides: TGTGCCAGCAGAACCCGCCCTGGGACAGCCTCTAACTATGGCTACACCTTC. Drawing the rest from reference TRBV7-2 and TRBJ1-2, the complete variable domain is GAGVSQSPSNKVTEKGKDVELRCDPISGHTALYWYRQSLGQGLEFLIYFQGNSAPDKSGLPSDRFSAERTGGSVSTLTIQRTQQEDSAVYLCASRTRPGTASNYGYTFGSGTRLTVV.

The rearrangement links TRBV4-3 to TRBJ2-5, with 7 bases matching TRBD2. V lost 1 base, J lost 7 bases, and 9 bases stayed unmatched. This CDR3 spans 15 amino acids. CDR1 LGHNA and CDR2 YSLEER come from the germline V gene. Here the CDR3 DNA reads TGCGCCAGCAGCCAAGGGACTAGTGGGGGGGGGACCCAGTACTTC. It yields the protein CASSQGTSGGGTQYF.

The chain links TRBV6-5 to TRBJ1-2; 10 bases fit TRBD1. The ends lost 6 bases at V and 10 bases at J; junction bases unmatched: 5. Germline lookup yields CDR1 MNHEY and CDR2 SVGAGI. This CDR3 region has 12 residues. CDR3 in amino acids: CASRPGQGIYTF. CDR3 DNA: TGTGCCAGCAGGCCGGGACAGGGGATCTACACCTTC.

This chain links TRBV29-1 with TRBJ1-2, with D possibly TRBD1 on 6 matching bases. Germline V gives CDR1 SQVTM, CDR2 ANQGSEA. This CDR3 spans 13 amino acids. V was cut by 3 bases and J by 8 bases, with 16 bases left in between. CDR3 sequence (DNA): TGCAGCGTTGATCGCGGCGCAGGGGTGGGCTACACCTTC. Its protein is CSVDRGAGVGYTF.

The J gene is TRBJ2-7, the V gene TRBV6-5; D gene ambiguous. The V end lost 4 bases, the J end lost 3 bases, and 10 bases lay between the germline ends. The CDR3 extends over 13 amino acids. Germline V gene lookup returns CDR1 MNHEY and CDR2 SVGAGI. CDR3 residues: CASSLEHNYEQYF. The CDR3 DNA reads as TGTGCCAGCAGTTTGGAGCACAACTACGAGCAGTACTTC.

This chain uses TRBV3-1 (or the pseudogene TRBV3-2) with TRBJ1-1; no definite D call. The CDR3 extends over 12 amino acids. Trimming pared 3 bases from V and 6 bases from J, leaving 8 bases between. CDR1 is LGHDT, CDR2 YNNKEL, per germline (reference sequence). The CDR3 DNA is TGTGCCAGCAGCCAGGGGAGGCCTGAAGCTTTCTTT. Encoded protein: CASSQGRPEAFF.

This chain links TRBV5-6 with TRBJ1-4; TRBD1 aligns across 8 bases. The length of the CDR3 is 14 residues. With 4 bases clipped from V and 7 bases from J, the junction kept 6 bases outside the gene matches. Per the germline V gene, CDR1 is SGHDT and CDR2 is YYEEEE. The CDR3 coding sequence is TGTGCCAGCAGCCCCGGGACAGGAGGTGAAAAACTGTTTTTT. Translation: CASSPGTGGEKLFF.

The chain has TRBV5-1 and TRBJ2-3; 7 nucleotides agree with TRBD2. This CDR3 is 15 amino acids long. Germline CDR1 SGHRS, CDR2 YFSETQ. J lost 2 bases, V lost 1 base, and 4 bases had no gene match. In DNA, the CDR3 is TGCGCCAGCAGCTTGAAGGGAGGGTACACAGATACGCAGTATTTT. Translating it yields CASSLKGGYTDTQYF.

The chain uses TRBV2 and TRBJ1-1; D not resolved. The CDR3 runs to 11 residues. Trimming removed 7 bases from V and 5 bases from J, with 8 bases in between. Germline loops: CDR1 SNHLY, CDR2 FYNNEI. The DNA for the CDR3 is TGTGCCAGCAAAGGAGAAACTGAAGCTTTCTTT. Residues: CASKGETEAFF.

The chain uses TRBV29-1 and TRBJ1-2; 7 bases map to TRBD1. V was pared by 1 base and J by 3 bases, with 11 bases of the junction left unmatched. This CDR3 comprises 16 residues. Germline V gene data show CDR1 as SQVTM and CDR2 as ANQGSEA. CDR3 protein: CSVEVLDVGQYYGYTF. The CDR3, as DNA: TGCAGCGTTGAAGTCCTCGACGTGGGACAGTACTATGGCTACACCTTC.

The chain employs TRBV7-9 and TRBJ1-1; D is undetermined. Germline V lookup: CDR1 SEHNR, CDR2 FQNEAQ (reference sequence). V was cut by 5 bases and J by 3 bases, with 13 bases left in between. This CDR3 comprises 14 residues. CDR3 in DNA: TGTGCCAGCAGCCAGACAATCACGGACACTGAAGCTTTCTTT. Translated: CASSQTITDTEAFF.

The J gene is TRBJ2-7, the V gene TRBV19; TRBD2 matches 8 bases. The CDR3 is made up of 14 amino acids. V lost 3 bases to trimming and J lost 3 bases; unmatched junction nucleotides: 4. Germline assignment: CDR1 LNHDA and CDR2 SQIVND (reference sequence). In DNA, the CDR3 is TGTGCCAGTAGTATTACGAGCGGGAGCTACGAGCAGTACTTC. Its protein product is CASSITSGSYEQYF.